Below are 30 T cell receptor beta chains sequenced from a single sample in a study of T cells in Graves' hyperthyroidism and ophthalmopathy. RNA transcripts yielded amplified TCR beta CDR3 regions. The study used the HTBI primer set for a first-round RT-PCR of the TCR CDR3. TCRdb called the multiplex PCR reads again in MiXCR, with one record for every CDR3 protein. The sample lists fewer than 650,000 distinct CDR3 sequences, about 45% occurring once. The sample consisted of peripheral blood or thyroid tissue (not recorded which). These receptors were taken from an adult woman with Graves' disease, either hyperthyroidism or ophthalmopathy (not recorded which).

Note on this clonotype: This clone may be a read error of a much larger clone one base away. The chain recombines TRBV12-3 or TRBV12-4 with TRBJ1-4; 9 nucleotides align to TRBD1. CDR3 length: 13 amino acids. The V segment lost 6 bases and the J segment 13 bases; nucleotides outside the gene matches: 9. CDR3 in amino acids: CASSSFRGQGLFF. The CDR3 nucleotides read TGTGCCAGCAGCTCCTTCAGGGGACAGGGACTGTTTTTT.

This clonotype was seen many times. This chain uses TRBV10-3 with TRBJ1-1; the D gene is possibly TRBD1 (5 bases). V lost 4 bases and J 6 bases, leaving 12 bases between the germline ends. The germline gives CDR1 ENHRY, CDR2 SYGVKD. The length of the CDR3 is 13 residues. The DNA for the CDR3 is TGTGCCATCAGTGTGGGGGATATGTCTGAAGCTTTCTTT. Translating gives CAISVGDMSEAFF.

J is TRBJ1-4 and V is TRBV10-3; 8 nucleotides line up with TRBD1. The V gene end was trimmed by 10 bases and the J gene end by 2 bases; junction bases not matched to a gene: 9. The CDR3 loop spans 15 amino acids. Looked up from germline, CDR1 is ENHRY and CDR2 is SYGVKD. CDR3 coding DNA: TGTGCCACCAGAACAGGGGGTGCGACTAATGAAAAACTGTTTTTT. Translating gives CATRTGGATNEKLFF.

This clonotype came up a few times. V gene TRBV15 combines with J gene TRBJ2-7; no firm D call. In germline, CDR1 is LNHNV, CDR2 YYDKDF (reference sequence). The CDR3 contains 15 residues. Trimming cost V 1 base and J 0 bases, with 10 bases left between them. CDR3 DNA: TGTGCCACCAGCAGAGCCTCCCCGGGCTCCTACGAGCAGTACTTC. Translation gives CATSRASPGSYEQYF.

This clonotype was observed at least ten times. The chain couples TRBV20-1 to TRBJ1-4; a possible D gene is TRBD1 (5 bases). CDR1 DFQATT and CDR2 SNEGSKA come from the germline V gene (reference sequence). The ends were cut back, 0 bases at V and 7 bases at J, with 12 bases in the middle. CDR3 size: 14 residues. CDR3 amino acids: CSARDMQGSEKLFF. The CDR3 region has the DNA TGCAGTGCTAGAGATATGCAGGGCAGTGAAAAACTGTTTTTT.

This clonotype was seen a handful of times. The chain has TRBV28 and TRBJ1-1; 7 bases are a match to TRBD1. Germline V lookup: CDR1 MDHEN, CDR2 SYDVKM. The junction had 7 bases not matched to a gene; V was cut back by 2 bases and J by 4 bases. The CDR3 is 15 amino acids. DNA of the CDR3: TGTGCCAGCAGTTTAGTCTCTTCAGGGGGCACTGAAGCTTTCTTT. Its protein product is CASSLVSSGGTEAFF.

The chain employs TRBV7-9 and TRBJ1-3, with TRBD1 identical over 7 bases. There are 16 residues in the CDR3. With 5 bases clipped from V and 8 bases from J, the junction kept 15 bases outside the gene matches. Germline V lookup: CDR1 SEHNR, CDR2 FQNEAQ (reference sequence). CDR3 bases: TGTGCCAGCAGCCACCCGGGACAGAACTATGGCTACACCATATATTTT. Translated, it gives CASSHPGQNYGYTIYF.

The chain's CDR3 is CASSQDPTRTDTQYF. In DNA, the CDR3 is TGTGCCAGCAGCCAAGACCCTACCCGCACAGATACGCAGTATTTT. The V call is TRBV9, the J call TRBJ2-3; D gene uncertain. The V gene lost 4 bases and the J gene lost 1 base, with 13 bases spanning the gap. This CDR3 comprises 15 residues. Germline lookup yields CDR1 SGDLS and CDR2 YYNGEE.

CDR3 coding DNA: TGCGCCAGCAGCCCAGGGAGGACGAGCAAGCCCCAGCATTTT. It codes for CASSPGRTSKPQHF. The V gene is TRBV4-1, the J gene TRBJ1-5; a weak D match, TRBD1 (5 bases). This CDR3 spans 14 amino acids. Trimming cost V 4 bases and J 8 bases, with 15 bases left between them. CDR1 is MGHRA and CDR2 is YSYEKL in the germline V gene.

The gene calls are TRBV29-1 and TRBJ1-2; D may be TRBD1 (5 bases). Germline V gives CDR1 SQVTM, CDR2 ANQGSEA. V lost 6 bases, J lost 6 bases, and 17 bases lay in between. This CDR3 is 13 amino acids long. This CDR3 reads CSVEENLGDGYTF. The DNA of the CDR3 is TGCAGCGTGGAGGAGAACCTAGGGGATGGCTACACCTTC.

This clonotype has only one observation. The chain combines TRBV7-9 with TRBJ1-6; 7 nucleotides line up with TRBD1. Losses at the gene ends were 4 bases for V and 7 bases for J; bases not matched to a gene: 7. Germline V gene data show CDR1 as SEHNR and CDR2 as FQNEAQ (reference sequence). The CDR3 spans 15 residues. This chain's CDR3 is CASSSRGTENSPLHF. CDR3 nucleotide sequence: TGTGCCAGCAGCTCAAGAGGGACAGAGAATTCACCCCTCCACTTT. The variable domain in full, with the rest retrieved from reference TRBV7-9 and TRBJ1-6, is DTGVSQNPRHKITKRGQNVTFRCDPISEHNRLYWYRQTLGQGPEFLTYFQNEAQLEKSRLLSDRFSAERPKGSFSTLEIQRTEQGDSAMYLCASSSRGTENSPLHFGNGTRLTVT.

The CDR3 loop reads CASSNRLDYTF. CDR3 nucleotides: TGTGCCAGCAGCAATCGGCTCGACTACACCTTC. The rearrangement links TRBV7-9 to TRBJ1-2; D is unclear. V lost 5 bases to trimming and J lost 10 bases, with 11 bases between them. The CDR3 totals 11 residues. CDR1 and CDR2 from the germline V gene are SEHNR and FQNEAQ (reference sequence).

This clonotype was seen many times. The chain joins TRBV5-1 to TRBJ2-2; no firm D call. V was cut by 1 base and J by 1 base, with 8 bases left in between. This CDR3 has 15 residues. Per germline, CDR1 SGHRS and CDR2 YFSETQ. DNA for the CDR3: TGCGCCAGCAGCTTGTATGGCCAGAACACCGGGGAGCTGTTTTTT. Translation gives CASSLYGQNTGELFF.

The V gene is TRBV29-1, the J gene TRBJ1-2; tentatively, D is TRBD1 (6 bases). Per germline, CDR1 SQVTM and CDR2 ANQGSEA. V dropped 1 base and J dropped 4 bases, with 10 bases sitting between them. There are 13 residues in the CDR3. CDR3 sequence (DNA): TGCAGCGTTGAAGGAACAGGGACCTATGGCTACACCTTC. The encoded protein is CSVEGTGTYGYTF.

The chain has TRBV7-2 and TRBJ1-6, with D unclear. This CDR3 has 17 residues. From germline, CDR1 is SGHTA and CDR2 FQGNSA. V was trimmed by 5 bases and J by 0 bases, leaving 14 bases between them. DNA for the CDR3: TGTGCCAGCAGCCCACGGGCCTTAAGCTCCTATAATTCACCCCTCCACTTT. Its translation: CASSPRALSSYNSPLHF.

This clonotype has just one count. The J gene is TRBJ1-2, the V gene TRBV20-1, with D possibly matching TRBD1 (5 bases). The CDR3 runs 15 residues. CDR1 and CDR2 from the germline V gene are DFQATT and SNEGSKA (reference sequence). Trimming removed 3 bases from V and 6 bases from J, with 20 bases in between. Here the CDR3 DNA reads TGCAGTGCTAGGGCGGGTGTTTTCGGGGACGATGGCTACACCTTC. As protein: CSARAGVFGDDGYTF.

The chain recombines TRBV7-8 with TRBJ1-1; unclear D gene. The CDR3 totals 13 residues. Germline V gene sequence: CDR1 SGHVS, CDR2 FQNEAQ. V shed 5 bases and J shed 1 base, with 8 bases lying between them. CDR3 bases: TGTGCCAGCAGCGCTACGAGGAACACTGAAGCTTTCTTT. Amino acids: CASSATRNTEAFF.

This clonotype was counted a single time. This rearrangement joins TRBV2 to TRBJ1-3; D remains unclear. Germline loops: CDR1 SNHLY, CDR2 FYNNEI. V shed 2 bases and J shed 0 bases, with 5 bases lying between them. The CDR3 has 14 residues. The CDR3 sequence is CASSESSSGNTIYF. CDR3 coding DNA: TGTGCCAGCAGTGAAAGCAGCTCTGGAAACACCATATATTTT.

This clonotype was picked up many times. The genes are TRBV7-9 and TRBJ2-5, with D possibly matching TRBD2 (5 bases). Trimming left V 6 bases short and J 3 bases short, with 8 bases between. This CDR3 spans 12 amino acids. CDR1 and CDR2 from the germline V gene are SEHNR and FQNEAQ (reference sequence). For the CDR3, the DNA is TGTGCCAGCAGGACGGGAAAAGAGACCCAGTACTTC. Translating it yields CASRTGKETQYF.

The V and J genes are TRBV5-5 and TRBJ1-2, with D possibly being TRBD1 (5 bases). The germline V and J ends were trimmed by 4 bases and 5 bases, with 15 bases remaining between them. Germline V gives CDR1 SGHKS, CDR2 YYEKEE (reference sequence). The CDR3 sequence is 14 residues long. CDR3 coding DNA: TGTGCCAGCAGCCCAAGACCGGGGCTATATGGCTACACCTTC. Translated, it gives CASSPRPGLYGYTF.

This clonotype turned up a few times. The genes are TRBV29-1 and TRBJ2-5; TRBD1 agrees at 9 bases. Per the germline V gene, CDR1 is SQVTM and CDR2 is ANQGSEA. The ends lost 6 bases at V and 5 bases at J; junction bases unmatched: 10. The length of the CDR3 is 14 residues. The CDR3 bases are TGCAGCGTGGGGGGACAGGGAGGGTCGGAGACCCAGTACTTC. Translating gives CSVGGQGGSETQYF.

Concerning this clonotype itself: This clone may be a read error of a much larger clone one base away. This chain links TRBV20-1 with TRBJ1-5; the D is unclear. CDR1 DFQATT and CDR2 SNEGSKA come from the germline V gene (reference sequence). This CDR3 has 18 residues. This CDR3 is CSARGPRVEGYSNQPEHF. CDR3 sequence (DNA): TGCAGTGCTAGAGGCCCCCGGGTCGAAGGGTATAGCAATCAGCCCGAGCATTTT.

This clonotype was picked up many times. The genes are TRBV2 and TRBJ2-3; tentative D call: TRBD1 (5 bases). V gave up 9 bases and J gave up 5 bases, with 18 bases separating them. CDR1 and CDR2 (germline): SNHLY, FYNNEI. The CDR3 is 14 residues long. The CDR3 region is CASTWAGRKDTQYF. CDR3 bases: TGTGCCAGTACTTGGGCAGGGCGGAAAGATACGCAGTATTTT.

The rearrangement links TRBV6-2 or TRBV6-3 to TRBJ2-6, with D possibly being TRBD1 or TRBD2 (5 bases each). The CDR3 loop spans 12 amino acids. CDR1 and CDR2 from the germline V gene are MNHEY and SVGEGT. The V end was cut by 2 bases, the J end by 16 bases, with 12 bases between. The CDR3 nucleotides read TGTGCCAGCAGTTACAGGGGCTCGGGACTGACTTTC. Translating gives CASSYRGSGLTF.

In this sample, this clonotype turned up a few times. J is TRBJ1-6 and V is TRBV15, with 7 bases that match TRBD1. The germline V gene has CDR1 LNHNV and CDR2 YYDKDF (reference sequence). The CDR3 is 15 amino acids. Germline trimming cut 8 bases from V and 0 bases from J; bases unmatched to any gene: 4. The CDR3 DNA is TGTGCCACCGGTAGGGACAGCTCCTATAATTCACCCCTCCACTTT. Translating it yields CATGRDSSYNSPLHF.

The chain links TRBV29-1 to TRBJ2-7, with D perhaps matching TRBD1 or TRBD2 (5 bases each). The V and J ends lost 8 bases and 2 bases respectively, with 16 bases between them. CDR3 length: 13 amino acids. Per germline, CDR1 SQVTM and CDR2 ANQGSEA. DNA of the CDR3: TGCAGCTTAGTAGGGACGCCTGCCTACGAGCAGTACTTC. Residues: CSLVGTPAYEQYF.

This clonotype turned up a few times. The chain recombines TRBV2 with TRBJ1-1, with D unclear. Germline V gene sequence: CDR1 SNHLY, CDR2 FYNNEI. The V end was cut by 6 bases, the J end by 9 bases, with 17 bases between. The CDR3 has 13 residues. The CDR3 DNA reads TGTGCCAGCAGACCACCAGGAGTTGGGAAAGCTTTCTTT. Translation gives CASRPPGVGKAFF. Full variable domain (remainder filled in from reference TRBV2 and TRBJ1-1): EPEVTQTPSHQVTQMGQEVILRCVPISNHLYFYWYRQILGQKVEFLVSFYNNEISEKSEIFDDQFSVERPDGSNFTLKIRSTKLEDSAMYFCASRPPGVGKAFFGQGTRLTVV.

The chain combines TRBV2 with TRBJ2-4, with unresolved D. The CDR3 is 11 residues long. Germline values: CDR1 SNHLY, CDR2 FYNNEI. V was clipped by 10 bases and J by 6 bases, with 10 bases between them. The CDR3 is CATEERNIQYF. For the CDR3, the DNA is TGTGCCACGGAAGAAAGAAACATTCAGTACTTC.

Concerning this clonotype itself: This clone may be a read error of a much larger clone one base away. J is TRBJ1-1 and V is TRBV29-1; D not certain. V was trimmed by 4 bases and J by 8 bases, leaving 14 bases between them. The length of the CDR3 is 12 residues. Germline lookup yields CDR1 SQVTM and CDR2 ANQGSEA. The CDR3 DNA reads TGCAGCGTTGTAGACGCAATCTTAGAAGCTTTCTTT. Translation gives CSVVDAILEAFF.

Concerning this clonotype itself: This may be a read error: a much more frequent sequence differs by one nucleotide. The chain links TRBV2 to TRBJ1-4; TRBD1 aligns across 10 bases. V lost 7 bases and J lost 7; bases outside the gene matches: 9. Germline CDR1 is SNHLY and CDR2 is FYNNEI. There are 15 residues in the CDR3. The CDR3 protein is CASNAETGGSEKLFF. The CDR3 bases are TGTGCCAGCAATGCCGAGACAGGGGGCAGTGAAAAACTGTTTTTT. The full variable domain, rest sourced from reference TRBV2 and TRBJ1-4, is EPEVTQTPSHQVTQMGQEVILRCVPISNHLYFYWYRQILGQKVEFLVSFYNNEISEKSEIFDDQFSVERPDGSNFTLKIRSTKLEDSAMYFCASNAETGGSEKLFFGSGTQLSVL.